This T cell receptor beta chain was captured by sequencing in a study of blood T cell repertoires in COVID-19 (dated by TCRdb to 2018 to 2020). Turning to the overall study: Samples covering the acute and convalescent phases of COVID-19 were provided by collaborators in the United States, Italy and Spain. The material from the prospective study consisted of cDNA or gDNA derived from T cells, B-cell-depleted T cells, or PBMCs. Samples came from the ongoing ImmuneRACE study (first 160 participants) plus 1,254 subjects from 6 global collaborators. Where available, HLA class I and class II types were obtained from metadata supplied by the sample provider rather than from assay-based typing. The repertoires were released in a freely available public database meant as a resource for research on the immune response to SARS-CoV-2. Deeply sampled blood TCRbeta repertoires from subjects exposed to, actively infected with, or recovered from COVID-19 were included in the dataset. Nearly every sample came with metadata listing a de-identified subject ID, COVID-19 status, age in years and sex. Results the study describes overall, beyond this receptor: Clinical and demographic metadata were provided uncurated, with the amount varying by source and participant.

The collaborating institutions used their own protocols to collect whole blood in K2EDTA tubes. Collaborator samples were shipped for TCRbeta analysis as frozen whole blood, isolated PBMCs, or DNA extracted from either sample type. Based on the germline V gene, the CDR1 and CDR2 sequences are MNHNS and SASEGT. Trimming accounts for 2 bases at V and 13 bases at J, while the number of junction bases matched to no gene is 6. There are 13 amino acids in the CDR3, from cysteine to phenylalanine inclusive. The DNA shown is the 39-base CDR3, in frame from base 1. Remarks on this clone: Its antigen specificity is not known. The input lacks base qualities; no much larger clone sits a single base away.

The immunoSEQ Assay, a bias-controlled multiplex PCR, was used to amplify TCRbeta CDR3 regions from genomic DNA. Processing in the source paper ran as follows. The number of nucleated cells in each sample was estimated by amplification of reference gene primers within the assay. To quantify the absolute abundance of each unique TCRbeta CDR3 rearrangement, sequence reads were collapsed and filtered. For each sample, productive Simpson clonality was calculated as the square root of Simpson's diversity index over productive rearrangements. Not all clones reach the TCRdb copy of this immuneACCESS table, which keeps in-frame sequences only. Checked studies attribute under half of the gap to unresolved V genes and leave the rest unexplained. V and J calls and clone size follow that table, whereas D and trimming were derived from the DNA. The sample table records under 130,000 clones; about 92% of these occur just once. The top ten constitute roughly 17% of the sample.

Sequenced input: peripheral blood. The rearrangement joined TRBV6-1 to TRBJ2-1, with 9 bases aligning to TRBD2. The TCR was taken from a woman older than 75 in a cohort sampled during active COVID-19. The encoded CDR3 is CASSEPIAGVQFF. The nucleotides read TGTGCCAGCAGTGAACCGATAGCGGGAGTACAGTTCTTC.